This TCR beta chain was recorded in a study of blood T cell repertoires in COVID-19. The CDR3 totals 16 residues. V shed 5 bases and J 0 bases; nucleotides not matched to a gene: 4. Germline CDR1 reads SNHLY; CDR2 reads FYNNEI. TCRdb's table, derived via immunoSEQ multiplex PCR, lists solely in-frame clones and lacks some. The repertoire holds about 220,000 clones, 80% seen once, with 7% to 8.5% in the top ten. The sequence was collected from a woman in her 70s with acute or convalescent COVID-19. The chain carries TRBV2 and TRBJ2-6; 7 positions match TRBD1. Sequencing was done on a sample of peripheral blood. CDR3 nucleotides: TGTGCCAGCAGTAGGGGGCGACCCTCTGGGGCCAACGTCCTGACTTTC. This encodes CASSRGRPSGANVLTF.